The 26 T cell receptor beta chains listed next were all sequenced from one sample in a study of shared clonotypes between healthy human individuals. Generated by immunoSEQ multiplex PCR, the TCRdb table keeps only in-frame clones and is missing some. The profile shows hundreds of thousands of clones, almost 95% of them singletons. CD8 cells classed as naive were CD45RO-negative and positively selected for CCR7, excluding terminally differentiated effector memory CD45RA+ cells. The sequenced sample was naive CD8+ T cells sorted from blood. Receptors originate from a man aged 25-40 years in good health.

The CDR3 DNA reads TGCGCCAGCAGCCTCGGTGCTAGCGGATACAATGAGCAGTTCTTC. The encoded protein is CASSLGASGYNEQFF. The chain couples TRBV4-3 to TRBJ2-1; TRBD2 agrees at 7 bases. The CDR3 loop spans 15 amino acids. V was pared by 4 bases and J by 4 bases, with 7 bases of the junction left unmatched. In germline, CDR1 is LGHNA, CDR2 YSLEER.

The rearrangement joins TRBV21-1 to TRBJ1-2; TRBD1, the D gene given by the table, was not confirmed from the DNA. TRBV21-1 is labeled a pseudogene. CDR3 length: 17 residues. The CDR3 is CASSKGTGGAPNYGYTF. DNA for the CDR3: TGTGCCAGCAGCAAAGGGACAGGGGGCGCCCCCAACTATGGCTACACCTTC.

This clone came up once. The chain uses TRBV7-9 and TRBJ2-1, with 10 nucleotides matching TRBD2. Germline V gene data show CDR1 as SEHNR and CDR2 as FQNEAQ (reference sequence). This CDR3 spans 17 amino acids. Losses at the gene ends were 2 bases for V and 8 bases for J; bases not matched to a gene: 12. The CDR3 DNA is TGTGCCAGCAGCTTAACTTCTAGCGGGAGTATAGTGGATGAGCAGTTCTTC. It specifies CASSLTSSGSIVDEQFF.

The V and J genes are TRBV7-2 and TRBJ2-5; no clear D gene. Trimming took 6 bases from V and 5 from J, leaving 10 bases between them. CDR3 length: 12 residues. Per germline, CDR1 SGHTA and CDR2 FQGNSA. Here the CDR3 DNA reads TGTGCCAGCAGTCCAAATGGGGAGACCCAGTACTTC. Its translation: CASSPNGETQYF.

The V gene is TRBV4-2, the J gene TRBJ2-1, with TRBD2 identical over 10 bases. V was pared by 0 bases and J by 10 bases, with 9 bases of the junction left unmatched. Germline loops: CDR1 LGHNA, CDR2 YNFKEQ. The CDR3 runs 16 residues. Written as DNA, the CDR3 is TGTGCCAGCAGCCAAGAGGGCAGCGGGAGGGCTAACGAGCAGTTCTTC. This codes for CASSQEGSGRANEQFF.

This chain links TRBV28 with TRBJ2-7, with 9 positions matching TRBD2. Germline values: CDR1 MDHEN, CDR2 SYDVKM. V shed 7 bases and J 7 bases; nucleotides not matched to a gene: 8. The CDR3 has 13 residues. The CDR3 sequence: CASTQLAGGEQYF. DNA of the CDR3: TGTGCCAGCACTCAACTAGCGGGCGGGGAGCAGTACTTC.

The chain recombines TRBV29-1 with TRBJ2-7; D gene uncertain. This CDR3 has 13 amino acids. Trimming shortened V by 7 bases and J by 0 bases, and 13 bases separated the two germline ends. Germline assignment: CDR1 SQVTM and CDR2 ANQGSEA. This CDR3 is CSAHRLSSYEQYF. In nucleotides, the CDR3 is TGCAGCGCTCACCGGCTTAGCTCCTACGAGCAGTACTTC.

This clone is a singleton in its sample. The V gene is TRBV2, the J gene TRBJ2-7; D gene ambiguous. V was shortened by 4 bases and J by 6 bases, with 22 bases between the two germline ends. Germline-derived CDR1 and CDR2 are SNHLY and FYNNEI. This CDR3 has 16 residues. CDR3 in amino acids: CASSASKGLAGGEQYF. The CDR3 DNA reads as TGTGCCAGCAGTGCCTCCAAAGGGTTGGCAGGCGGCGAGCAGTACTTC. Based on the CDR3 plus reference TRBV2 and TRBJ2-7, the full variable domain is EPEVTQTPSHQVTQMGQEVILRCVPISNHLYFYWYRQILGQKVEFLVSFYNNEISEKSEIFDDQFSVERPDGSNFTLKIRSTKLEDSAMYFCASSASKGLAGGEQYFGPGTRLTVT.

CDR3 amino acids: CAPRGRGNEQFF. Written as DNA, the CDR3 is TGTGCCCCAAGAGGCAGGGGTAATGAGCAGTTCTTC. J is TRBJ2-1 and V is TRBV2; maybe TRBD1 (6 bases). The CDR3 has 12 residues. Germline lookup yields CDR1 SNHLY and CDR2 FYNNEI. V lost 11 bases and J 7 bases, leaving 15 bases between the germline ends.

This chain connects TRBV15 to TRBJ2-7; D remains unclear. This CDR3 contains 12 residues. Trimming stripped 3 bases from V and 1 base from J, with 4 bases between. In germline, CDR1 is LNHNV, CDR2 YYDKDF (reference sequence). The chain's CDR3 is CATSSGSYEQYF. CDR3 DNA sequence: TGTGCCACCAGCAGTGGATCCTACGAGCAGTACTTC.

The chain combines TRBV28 with TRBJ2-7, with D tentatively TRBD2 (7 bases). CDR3 length equals 12 residues. V gave up 4 bases and J gave up 6 bases, with 10 bases separating them. Germline loops: CDR1 MDHEN, CDR2 SYDVKM. CDR3 nucleotide sequence: TGTGCCAGCAGTTCGCGGGGGCTCGAGCAGTACTTC. Translation: CASSSRGLEQYF.

V and J are TRBV18 and TRBJ2-7; 9 positions match TRBD1. Trimming took 5 bases from V and 2 from J; bases not matched to a gene: 7. The CDR3 is 15 residues long. The germline gives CDR1 KGHSH, CDR2 LQKENI. CDR3 sequence (DNA): TGTGCCAGCTCAAACCCCGGGACAGGGCCCTACGAGCAGTACTTC. It is translated as CASSNPGTGPYEQYF.

CDR3 amino acids: CASSNPWGAHNTDTQYF. The CDR3 DNA sequence: TGTGCCAGCAGCAACCCATGGGGGGCCCACAACACAGATACGCAGTATTTT. The J gene is TRBJ2-3, the V gene TRBV7-9, with D perhaps given as TRBD1 or TRBD2 (6 bases each). V lost 5 bases to trimming and J lost 2 bases, with 20 bases between them. The CDR3 runs 17 residues. Germline V gives CDR1 SEHNR, CDR2 FQNEAQ (reference sequence).

This chain links TRBV7-9 with TRBJ1-2; possible D gene TRBD1, 5 bases. This CDR3 is built from 15 residues. Germline-derived CDR1 and CDR2 are SEHNR and FQNEAQ (reference sequence). Deletions cut 7 bases from V and 0 bases from J, with 15 bases between. The CDR3 sequence is CASTPFTGSNYGYTF. The CDR3 DNA is TGTGCCAGCACACCCTTTACAGGTTCTAACTATGGCTACACCTTC.

CDR3 sequence (DNA): TGCAGCGTTGAAACTAGCGGGGCCTACGAGCAGTACTTC. Its protein is CSVETSGAYEQYF. This chain links TRBV29-1 with TRBJ2-7; the match to TRBD2 covers 10 bases. J gave up 2 bases and V 2 bases, and 0 bases lay outside the gene matches. The CDR3 contains 13 residues. Per germline, CDR1 SQVTM and CDR2 ANQGSEA.

J is TRBJ2-7 and V is TRBV19; perhaps TRBD2 as D (5 bases). Germline assignment: CDR1 LNHDA and CDR2 SQIVND (reference sequence). V was shortened by 0 bases and J by 9 bases, with 18 bases between the two germline ends. The CDR3 length is 15 residues. CDR3 coding DNA: TGTGCCAGTAGTATAGATCCACGTTGGGGAGACGGGCAGTACTTC. It encodes CASSIDPRWGDGQYF.

The rearrangement joins TRBV19 to TRBJ2-6, with 7 bases lining up with TRBD1. Germline loops: CDR1 LNHDA, CDR2 SQIVND (reference sequence). This CDR3 is built from 14 residues. With 4 bases clipped from V and 11 bases from J, the junction kept 8 bases outside the gene matches. CDR3 protein: CASSTSDRSDVLTF. CDR3 in DNA: TGTGCCAGTAGTACCTCGGACAGGTCAGACGTCCTGACTTTC.

The gene calls are TRBV7-9 and TRBJ2-7; perhaps TRBD1 as D (5 bases). Per the germline V gene, CDR1 is SEHNR and CDR2 is FQNEAQ (reference sequence). The CDR3 is 14 amino acids. V was cut by 2 bases and J by 3 bases, with 11 bases left in between. Here the CDR3 reads CASSLIGANYEQYF. CDR3 bases: TGTGCCAGCAGCTTAATAGGGGCGAACTACGAGCAGTACTTC.

The rearrangement uses TRBV28 and TRBJ1-3, with TRBD1 as a possible D gene (6 bases). Trimming shortened V by 4 bases and J by 5 bases, and 6 bases separated the two germline ends. From germline, CDR1 is MDHEN and CDR2 SYDVKM. This CDR3 has 12 amino acids. This CDR3 is CASSWDRNTIYF. CDR3 coding DNA: TGTGCCAGCAGTTGGGACAGAAACACCATATATTTT.

The genes are TRBV5-4 and TRBJ2-1, with TRBD2 identical over 12 bases. Unmatched junction bases numbered 2, after V lost 4 bases and J lost 6 bases. Germline loops: CDR1 SGHNT, CDR2 YYREEE (reference sequence). The CDR3 sequence is 14 residues long. Here the CDR3 DNA reads TGTGCCAGCAGCGAGACTAGCGGGAGCAATGAGCAGTTCTTC. Translating gives CASSETSGSNEQFF. Complete variable domain (other parts from reference TRBV5-4 and TRBJ2-1): ETGVTQSPTHLIKTRGQQVTLRCSSQSGHNTVSWYQQALGQGPQFIFQYYREEENGRGNFPPRFSGLQFPNYSSELNVNALELDDSALYLCASSETSGSNEQFFGPGTRLTVL.

This clone was picked up a small number of times. Distinct nucleotide sequences in the sample also encode this CDR3. The genes are TRBV7-8 and TRBJ1-5; 8 nucleotides agree with TRBD1. CDR3 length equals 15 residues. The junction had 1 base not matched to a gene; V was cut back by 1 base and J by 2 bases. Per germline, CDR1 SGHVS and CDR2 FQNEAQ. CDR3: CASSLGGQGNQPQHF. The DNA for the CDR3 is TGTGCCAGCAGCTTAGGGGGACAGGGCAATCAGCCCCAGCATTTT.

V and J are TRBV11-2 and TRBJ2-4; D unclear. The germline V gene has CDR1 SGHAT and CDR2 FQNNGV. This CDR3 spans 14 amino acids. The germline V and J ends were trimmed by 6 bases and 5 bases, with 14 bases remaining between them. CDR3 sequence reads: CASRRPGRENIQYF. The CDR3 nucleotides read TGTGCCAGCAGACGGCCCGGACGGGAAAACATTCAGTACTTC. Looking up the rest from reference TRBV11-2 and TRBJ2-4 gives the full variable domain: EAGVAQSPRYKIIEKRQSVAFWCNPISGHATLYWYQQILGQGPKLLIQFQNNGVVDDSQLPKDRFSAERLKGVDSTLKIQPAKLEDSAVYLCASRRPGRENIQYFGAGTRLSVL.

V gene TRBV19 combines with J gene TRBJ2-3, with D perhaps TRBD1 (5 bases). CDR1 and CDR2 from the germline V gene are LNHDA and SQIVND (reference sequence). This CDR3 contains 15 residues. Between the trimmed V and J ends, which lost 1 base and 1 base, there was a span of 9 bases. The CDR3 region is CASSIGIQGTDTQYF. CDR3 in DNA: TGTGCCAGTAGTATAGGGATACAGGGCACAGATACGCAGTATTTT.

This clone was picked up one time. V and J are TRBV19 and TRBJ2-7; 7 nucleotides match TRBD2. The germline V gene has CDR1 LNHDA and CDR2 SQIVND (reference sequence). The CDR3 extends over 14 amino acids. Trimming at V came to 1 base and at J to 7 bases, leaving 7 bases not matched to a gene. CDR3 residues: CASSIVGLVGEQYF. DNA of the CDR3: TGTGCCAGTAGTATAGTAGGACTAGTTGGTGAGCAGTACTTC.

This rearrangement joins TRBV7-2 to TRBJ2-3; 7 bases line up with TRBD2. With V trimmed by 2 bases and J by 2 bases, 7 bases remained unmatched. From germline, CDR1 is SGHTA and CDR2 FQGNSA. This CDR3 is 16 amino acids long. CDR3 sequence: CASSLRAGLVTDTQYF. In nucleotides, the CDR3 is TGTGCCAGCAGCTTACGAGCGGGATTGGTCACAGATACGCAGTATTTT.

This sequence joins TRBV2 and TRBJ1-2; no reliable D call. CDR3 size: 11 residues. Trimming took 8 bases from V and 8 from J, leaving 12 bases between them. Per germline, CDR1 SNHLY and CDR2 FYNNEI. The CDR3 DNA follows: TGTGCCAGCTTGTCGGGAGGCGGCTACACCTTC. This gives the protein CASLSGGGYTF. The entire variable domain, with the rest obtained from reference TRBV2 and TRBJ1-2, is as follows: EPEVTQTPSHQVTQMGQEVILRCVPISNHLYFYWYRQILGQKVEFLVSFYNNEISEKSEIFDDQFSVERPDGSNFTLKIRSTKLEDSAMYFCASLSGGGYTFGSGTRLTVV.